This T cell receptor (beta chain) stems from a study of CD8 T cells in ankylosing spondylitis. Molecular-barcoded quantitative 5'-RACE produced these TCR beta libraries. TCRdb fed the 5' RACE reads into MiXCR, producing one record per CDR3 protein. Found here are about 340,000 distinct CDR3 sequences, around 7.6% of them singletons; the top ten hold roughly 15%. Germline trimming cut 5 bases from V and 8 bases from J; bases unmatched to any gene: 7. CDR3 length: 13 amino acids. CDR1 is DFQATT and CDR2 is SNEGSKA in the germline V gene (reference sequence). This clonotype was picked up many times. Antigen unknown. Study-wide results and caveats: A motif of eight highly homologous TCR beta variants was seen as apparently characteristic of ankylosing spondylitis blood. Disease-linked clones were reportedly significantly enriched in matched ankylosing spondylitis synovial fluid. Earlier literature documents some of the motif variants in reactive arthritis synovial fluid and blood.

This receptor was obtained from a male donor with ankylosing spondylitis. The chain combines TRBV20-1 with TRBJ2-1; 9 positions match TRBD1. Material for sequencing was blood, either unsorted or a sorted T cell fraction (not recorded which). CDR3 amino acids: CSAPRQGVDEQFF. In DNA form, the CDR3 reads TGCAGTGCTCCTCGACAGGGGGTGGATGAGCAGTTCTTC.